What follows are 3 T cell receptor beta chains derived from one specimen sequenced in a study of control samples from healthy donors and cancer patients. Profiling relied on immunoSEQ multiplex PCR, and the TCRdb table lists in-frame clones only, not all of them. This sample has some 100,000 clones, with more than 85% found just once. Material: blood. These receptors were taken from a man aged 18 to 35 in good health.

The J gene is TRBJ2-1, the V gene TRBV7-9; D is ambiguous. V lost 3 bases, J lost 5 bases, and 8 bases lay in between. From germline, CDR1 is SEHNR and CDR2 FQNEAQ (reference sequence). The CDR3 runs 13 residues. CDR3 DNA: TGTGCCAGCAGCTTTAATGGGAACAATGAGCAGTTCTTC. As protein: CASSFNGNNEQFF.

The sample holds one count of this clone. The V call is TRBV14, the J call TRBJ1-6; 7 positions match TRBD1. The CDR3 is made up of 16 amino acids. The J segment lost 9 bases and the V segment lost 4 bases, leaving 12 bases of the junction unmatched. The germline CDR1 and CDR2 sequences are SGHDN and FVKESK. Here the CDR3 DNA reads TGTGCCAGCAGCCTGGGACAGCCGCTCCTTGGTTCACCCCTCCACTTT. Translation gives CASSLGQPLLGSPLHF.

This clone was recorded only once. This chain uses TRBV2 with TRBJ1-5; TRBD1 agrees at 7 bases. This CDR3 has 16 amino acids. CDR1 is SNHLY, CDR2 FYNNEI, per germline. V was clipped by 5 bases and J by 0 bases; unmatched bases: 7. CDR3 protein: CASSQRQGFSNQPQHF. The DNA of the CDR3 is TGTGCCAGCAGTCAGAGACAGGGTTTTAGCAATCAGCCCCAGCATTTT.